This TCR beta chain was sequenced for a study of siplizumab effects on memory and regulatory T cells. Notes on the study in general: Sequences below about 10^-5 frequency were poorly captured, and few alloreactive clones mapped to unstimulated subsets.

Assayed TCR templates numbered about 10^5 for each sample. Data came from immunoSEQ multiplex PCR; TCRdb stores just in-frame clones and leaves some out. This sample has approximately 100,000 clones, with approximately 90% found just once. The CDR3 is 13 amino acids. Germline V gene sequence: CDR1 LGHNA, CDR2 YNFKEQ. V was cut by 9 bases and J by 0 bases, with 11 bases left in between. As to this clone: Its antigen is not identified.

Sequenced material: Tregs sorted from blood. The J gene is TRBJ1-1, the V gene TRBV4-2; D might be TRBD1 (5 bases). This receptor was obtained from a human donor in good health. The CDR3 sequence is CASQRGMNTEAFF. CDR3 coding DNA: TGTGCCAGTCAACGGGGCATGAACACTGAAGCTTTCTTT.